This entry features one T cell receptor beta chain sequence. What it recognizes is unknown. The data originate from a study of cytomegalovirus exposure and HLA in healthy donors. The study's findings and limits: In an earlier analysis, most TCR beta V segments were productive about 90% or about 30% of the time.

V was clipped by 1 base and J by 3 bases; unmatched bases: 11. This CDR3 spans 16 amino acids. Germline CDR1 GTSNPN, CDR2 SVGIG (reference sequence). This PCR relied on a set of 60 Vbeta primers and 13 Jbeta primers. The method was immunoSEQ multiplex PCR; TCRdb's version includes in-frame clones alone and lacks a portion of them. Of 150,000 to 200,000 clones in the sample, around 83% were seen once. The genes are TRBV30 and TRBJ2-7, with 8 bases identical to TRBD2. This TCR came from a girl aged 2 to 9 in good health and CMV-seropositive. The sample was PBMCs. In nucleotides, the CDR3 is TGTGCCTGGAGTGCTCCCCGTACGAGCGGGAGCTACGAGCAGTACTTC. Residues: CAWSAPRTSGSYEQYF.